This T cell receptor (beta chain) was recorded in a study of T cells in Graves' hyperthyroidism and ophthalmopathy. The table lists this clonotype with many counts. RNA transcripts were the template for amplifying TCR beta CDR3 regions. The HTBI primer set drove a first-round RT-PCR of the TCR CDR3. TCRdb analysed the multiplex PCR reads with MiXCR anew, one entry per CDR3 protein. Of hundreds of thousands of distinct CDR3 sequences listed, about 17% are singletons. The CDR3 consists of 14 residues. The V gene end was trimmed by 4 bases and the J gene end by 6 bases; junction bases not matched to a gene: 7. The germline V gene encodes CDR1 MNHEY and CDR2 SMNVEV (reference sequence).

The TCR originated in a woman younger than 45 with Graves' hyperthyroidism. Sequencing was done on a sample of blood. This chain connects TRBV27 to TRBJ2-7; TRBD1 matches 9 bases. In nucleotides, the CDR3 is TGTGCCAGCAGTTCCGGGACAGGGATCGGCGAGCAGTACTTC. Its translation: CASSSGTGIGEQYF.